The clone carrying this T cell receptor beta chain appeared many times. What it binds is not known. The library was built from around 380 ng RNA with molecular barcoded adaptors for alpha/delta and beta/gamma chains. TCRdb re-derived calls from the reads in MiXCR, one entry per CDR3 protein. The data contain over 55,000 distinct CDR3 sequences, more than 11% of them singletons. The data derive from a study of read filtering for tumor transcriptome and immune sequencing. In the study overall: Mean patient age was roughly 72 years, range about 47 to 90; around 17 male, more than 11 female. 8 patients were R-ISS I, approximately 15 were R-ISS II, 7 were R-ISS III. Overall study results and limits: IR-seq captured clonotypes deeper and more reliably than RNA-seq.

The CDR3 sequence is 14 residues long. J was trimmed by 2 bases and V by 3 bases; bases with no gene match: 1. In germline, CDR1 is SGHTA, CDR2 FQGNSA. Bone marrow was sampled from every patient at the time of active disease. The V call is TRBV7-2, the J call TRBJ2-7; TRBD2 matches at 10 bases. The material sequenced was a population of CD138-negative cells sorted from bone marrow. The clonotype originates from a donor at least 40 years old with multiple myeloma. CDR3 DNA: TGTGCCAGCAGCTTCACTAGCGGGACCTACGAGCAGTACTTC. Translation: CASSFTSGTYEQYF. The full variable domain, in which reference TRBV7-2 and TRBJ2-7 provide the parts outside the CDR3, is GAGVSQSPSNKVTEKGKDVELRCDPISGHTALYWYRQSLGQGLEFLIYFQGNSAPDKSGLPSDRFSAERTGGSVSTLTIQRTQQEDSAVYLCASSFTSGTYEQYFGPGTRLTVT.